This record looks at one T cell receptor beta chain sequence and its context. Regarding time point: patch test 2, 6 weeks after DPC sensitization. As for treatment: therapeutic diphenylcyclopropenone sensitization with weekly scalp DPC. The sample belongs to a study of human T cells and chemical hapten exposure. It was the library that attached unique molecular identifiers to individual cDNA molecules. TCRdb re-derived calls from the RACE reads in MiXCR, one entry per CDR3 protein. The table records some 96,000 distinct CDR3 sequences, about 9.3% of them present only once. Here the sequenced sample was whole blood, taken in connection with sensitization to the hapten diphenylcyclopropenone (DPC). This TCR was sampled from a woman between 35 and 50 years old with alopecia areata. Some clones in this sample may be carry-over from other donors' samples.

CDR3 in amino acids: CASSRPPYEQYF. DNA for the CDR3: TGTGCCAGCAGCCGTCCCCCCTACGAGCAGTACTTC. The chain links TRBV21-1 to TRBJ2-7; the table's D call, TRBD1, has no DNA check behind it. TRBV21-1 is described as a pseudogene. This CDR3 is 12 amino acids long.